This T cell receptor (beta chain) was observed in a study of identical twins. Unique molecular identifiers were present on cDNA, and template switching added a universal primer site. TCRdb reprocessed the 5' RACE reads via MiXCR and lists one record per CDR3 protein. The sample lists 420,000 or so distinct CDR3 sequences; approximately 17% were seen once. This clonotype was observed many times. The antigen is undetermined. Study findings and constraints: Zero-insertion results could be subject to partial confounding by invariant MAIT and iNKT cells.

The CDR3 contains 15 residues. The germline CDR1 and CDR2 sequences are SGHTA and FQGNSA. Trimming took 5 bases from V and 0 from J, leaving 11 bases between them. Every donor was a healthy Caucasian. The origin of this receptor is a man aged 50 to 60 in good health. The sample was naive T cells sorted from blood. The chain couples TRBV7-2 to TRBJ1-5, with no clear D. CDR3 nucleotide sequence: TGTGCCAGCAGCCACCGAGGAAATAGCAATCAGCCCCAGCATTTT. It specifies CASSHRGNSNQPQHF.